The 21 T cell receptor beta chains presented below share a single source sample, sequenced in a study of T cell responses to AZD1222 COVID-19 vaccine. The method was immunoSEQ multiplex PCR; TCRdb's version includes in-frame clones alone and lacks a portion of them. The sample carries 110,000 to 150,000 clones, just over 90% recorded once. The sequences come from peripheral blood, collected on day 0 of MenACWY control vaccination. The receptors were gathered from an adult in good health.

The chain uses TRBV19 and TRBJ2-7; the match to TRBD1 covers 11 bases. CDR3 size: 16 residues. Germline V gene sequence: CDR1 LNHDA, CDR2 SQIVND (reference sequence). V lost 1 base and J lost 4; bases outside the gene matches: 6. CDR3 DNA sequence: TGTGCCAGTAGTATAGTGTCTGGGACAGGGGGATACGAGCAGTACTTC. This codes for CASSIVSGTGGYEQYF.

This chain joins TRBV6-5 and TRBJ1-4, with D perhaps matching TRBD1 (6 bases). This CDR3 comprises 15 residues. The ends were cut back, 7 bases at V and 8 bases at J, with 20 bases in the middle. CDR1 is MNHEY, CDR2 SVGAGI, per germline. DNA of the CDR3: TGTGCCAGCACCGTCGTGGGGGCGCGTGGGGAAAAACTGTTTTTT. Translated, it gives CASTVVGARGEKLFF.

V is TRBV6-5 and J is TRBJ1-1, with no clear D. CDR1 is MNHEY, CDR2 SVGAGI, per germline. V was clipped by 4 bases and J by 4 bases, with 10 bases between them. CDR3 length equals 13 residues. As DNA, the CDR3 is TGTGCCAGCAGTTCTGGGGAACTCACTGAAGCTTTCTTT. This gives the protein CASSSGELTEAFF.

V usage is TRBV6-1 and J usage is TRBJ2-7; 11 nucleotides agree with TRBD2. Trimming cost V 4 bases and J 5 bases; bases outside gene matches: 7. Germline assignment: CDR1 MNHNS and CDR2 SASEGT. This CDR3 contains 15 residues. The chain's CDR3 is CASSVAGGHWDEQYF. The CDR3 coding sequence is TGTGCCAGCAGTGTAGCGGGGGGGCACTGGGACGAGCAGTACTTC.

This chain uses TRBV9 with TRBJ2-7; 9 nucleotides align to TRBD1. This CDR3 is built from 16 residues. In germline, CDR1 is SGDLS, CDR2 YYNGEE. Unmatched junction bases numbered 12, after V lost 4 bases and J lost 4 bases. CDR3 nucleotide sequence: TGTGCCAGCAGCCCTAACCGGGACAGGGTATCTTACGAGCAGTACTTC. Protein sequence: CASSPNRDRVSYEQYF.

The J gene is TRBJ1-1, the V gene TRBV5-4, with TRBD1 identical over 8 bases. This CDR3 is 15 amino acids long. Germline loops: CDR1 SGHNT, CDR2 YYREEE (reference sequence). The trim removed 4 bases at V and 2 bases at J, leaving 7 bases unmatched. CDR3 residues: CASSPAQGANTEAFF. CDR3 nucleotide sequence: TGTGCCAGCAGCCCGGCCCAGGGGGCTAACACTGAAGCTTTCTTT.

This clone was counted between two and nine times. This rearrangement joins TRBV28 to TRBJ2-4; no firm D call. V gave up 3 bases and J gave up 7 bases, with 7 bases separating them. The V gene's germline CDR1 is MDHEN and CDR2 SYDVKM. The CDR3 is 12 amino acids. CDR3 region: CASSLGGNIQYF. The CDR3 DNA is TGTGCCAGCAGTTTGGGTGGTAACATTCAGTACTTC.

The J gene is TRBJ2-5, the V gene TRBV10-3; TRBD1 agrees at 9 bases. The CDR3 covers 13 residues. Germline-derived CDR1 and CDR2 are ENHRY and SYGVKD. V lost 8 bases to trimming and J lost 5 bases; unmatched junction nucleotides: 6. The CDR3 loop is CAISTGGSETQYF. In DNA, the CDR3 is TGTGCCATCTCTACAGGGGGCAGCGAGACCCAGTACTTC.

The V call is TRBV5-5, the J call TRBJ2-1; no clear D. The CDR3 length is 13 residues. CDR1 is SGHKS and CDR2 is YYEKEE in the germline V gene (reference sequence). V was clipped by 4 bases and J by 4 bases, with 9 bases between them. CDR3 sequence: CASSASSYNEQFF. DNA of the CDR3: TGTGCCAGCAGCGCGTCTAGTTACAATGAGCAGTTCTTC. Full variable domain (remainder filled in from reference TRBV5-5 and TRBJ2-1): DAGVTQSPTHLIKTRGQQVTLRCSPISGHKSVSWYQQVLGQGPQFIFQYYEKEERGRGNFPDRFSARQFPNYSSELNVNALLLGDSALYLCASSASSYNEQFFGPGTRLTVL.

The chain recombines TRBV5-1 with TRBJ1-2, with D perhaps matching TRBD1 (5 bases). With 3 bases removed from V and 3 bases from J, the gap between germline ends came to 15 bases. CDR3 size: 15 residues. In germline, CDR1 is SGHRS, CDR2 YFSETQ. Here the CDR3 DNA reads TGCGCCAGCAGCTCACAACCGGGGCCTGACTATGGCTACACCTTC. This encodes CASSSQPGPDYGYTF.

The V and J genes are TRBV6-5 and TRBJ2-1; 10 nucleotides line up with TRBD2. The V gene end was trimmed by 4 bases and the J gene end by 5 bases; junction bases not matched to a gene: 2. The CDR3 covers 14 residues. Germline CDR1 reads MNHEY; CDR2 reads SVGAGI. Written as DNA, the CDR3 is TGTGCCAGCAGTTTAGCGGGGGGAGACAATGAGCAGTTCTTC. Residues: CASSLAGGDNEQFF.

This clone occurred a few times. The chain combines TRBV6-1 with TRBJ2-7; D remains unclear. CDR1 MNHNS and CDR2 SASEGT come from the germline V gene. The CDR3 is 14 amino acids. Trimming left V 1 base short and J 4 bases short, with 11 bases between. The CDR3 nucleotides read TGTGCCAGCAGTGAAGGGGGTACCCCGTACGAGCAGTACTTC. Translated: CASSEGGTPYEQYF.

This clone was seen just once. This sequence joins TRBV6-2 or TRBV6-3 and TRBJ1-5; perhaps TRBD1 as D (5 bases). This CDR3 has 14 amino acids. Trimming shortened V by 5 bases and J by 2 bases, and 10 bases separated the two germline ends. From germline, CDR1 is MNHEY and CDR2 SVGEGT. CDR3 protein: CASSSRDGNQPQHF. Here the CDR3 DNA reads TGTGCCAGCAGTAGTCGGGACGGCAATCAGCCCCAGCATTTT.

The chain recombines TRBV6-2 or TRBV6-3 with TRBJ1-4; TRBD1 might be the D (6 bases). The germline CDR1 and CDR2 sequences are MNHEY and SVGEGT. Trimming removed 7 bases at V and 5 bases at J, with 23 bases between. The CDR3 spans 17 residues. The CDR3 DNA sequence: TGTGCCAGCACCCCACGCGCGGGGGGGCGTAACAATGAAAAACTGTTTTTT. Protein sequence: CASTPRAGGRNNEKLFF.

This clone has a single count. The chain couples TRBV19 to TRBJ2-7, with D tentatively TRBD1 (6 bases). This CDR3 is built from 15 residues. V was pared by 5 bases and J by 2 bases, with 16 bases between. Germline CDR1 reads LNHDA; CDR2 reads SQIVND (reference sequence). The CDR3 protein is CASSFRQDVAYEQYF. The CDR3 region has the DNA TGTGCCAGTAGTTTTAGACAGGATGTAGCCTACGAGCAGTACTTC.

The CDR3 protein is CATSDPPAEAQHF. The DNA for the CDR3 is TGTGCCACCAGTGACCCCCCGGCGGAGGCCCAGCATTTT. The chain employs TRBV24-1 and TRBJ1-5; D gene ambiguous. Trimming removed 4 bases from V and 11 bases from J, with 14 bases in between. In germline, CDR1 is KGHDR, CDR2 SFDVKD. The CDR3 contains 13 residues.

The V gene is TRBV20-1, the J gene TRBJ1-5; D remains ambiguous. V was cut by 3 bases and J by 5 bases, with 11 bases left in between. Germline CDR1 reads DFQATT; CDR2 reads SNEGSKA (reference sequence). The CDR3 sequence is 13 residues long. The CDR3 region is CSASWGLDQPQHF. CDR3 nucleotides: TGCAGTGCTAGTTGGGGATTGGATCAGCCCCAGCATTTT.

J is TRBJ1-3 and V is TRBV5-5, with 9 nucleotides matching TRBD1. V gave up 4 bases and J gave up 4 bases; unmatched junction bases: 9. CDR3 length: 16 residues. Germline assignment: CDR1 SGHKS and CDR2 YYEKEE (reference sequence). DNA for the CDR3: TGTGCCAGCAGCCATCGTCCCGGGACAGGGGGAAACACCATATATTTT. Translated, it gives CASSHRPGTGGNTIYF.

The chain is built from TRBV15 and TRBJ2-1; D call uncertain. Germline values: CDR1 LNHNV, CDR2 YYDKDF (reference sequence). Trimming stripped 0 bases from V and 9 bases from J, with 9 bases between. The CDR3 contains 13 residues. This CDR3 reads CATSRDGKGEQFF. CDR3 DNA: TGTGCCACCAGCAGAGATGGGAAGGGTGAGCAGTTCTTC.

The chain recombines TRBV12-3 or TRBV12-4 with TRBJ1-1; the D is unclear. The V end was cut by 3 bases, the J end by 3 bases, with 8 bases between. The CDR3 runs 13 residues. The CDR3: CASSFALDTEAFF. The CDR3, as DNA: TGTGCCAGCAGTTTCGCGTTGGACACTGAAGCTTTCTTT.

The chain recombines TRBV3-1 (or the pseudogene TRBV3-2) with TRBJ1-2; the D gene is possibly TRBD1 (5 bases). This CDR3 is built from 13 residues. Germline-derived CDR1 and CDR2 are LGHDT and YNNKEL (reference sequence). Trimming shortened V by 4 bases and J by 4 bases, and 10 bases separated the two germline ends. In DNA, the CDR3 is TGTGCCAGCAGCCGGCAGGGTTCCTATGGCTACACCTTC. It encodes CASSRQGSYGYTF.